This entry describes one T cell receptor (beta chain). The data were obtained in a study of spatial heterogeneity in lung cancer. Using its own MiXCR run on the 5' RACE reads, TCRdb lists one record per CDR3 protein. Among roughly 38,000 distinct CDR3 sequences listed, under 4% were seen once. J gave up 5 bases and V 4 bases, and 12 bases lay outside the gene matches. CDR3 size: 16 residues. Germline CDR1 reads SGDLS; CDR2 reads YYNGEE. The time point: sample taken at primary tumor resection. The donors, more than 55 patients with untreated early-stage non-small cell lung cancer, provided the samples. Whole RNA, which was extracted from tumor, nontumor lung tissue or frozen PBMC, was sequenced without any cell sorting.

The clonotype comes from a male donor with early-stage non-small cell lung cancer. The V and J genes are TRBV9 and TRBJ1-2; 9 bases align to TRBD1. Here the sequenced sample was normal lung tissue next to the tumor, taken at surgery. Written as DNA, the CDR3 is TGTGCCAGCAGCCCGGGCTTAGGGGACAGGGCTTATGGCTACACCTTC. Its protein is CASSPGLGDRAYGYTF.